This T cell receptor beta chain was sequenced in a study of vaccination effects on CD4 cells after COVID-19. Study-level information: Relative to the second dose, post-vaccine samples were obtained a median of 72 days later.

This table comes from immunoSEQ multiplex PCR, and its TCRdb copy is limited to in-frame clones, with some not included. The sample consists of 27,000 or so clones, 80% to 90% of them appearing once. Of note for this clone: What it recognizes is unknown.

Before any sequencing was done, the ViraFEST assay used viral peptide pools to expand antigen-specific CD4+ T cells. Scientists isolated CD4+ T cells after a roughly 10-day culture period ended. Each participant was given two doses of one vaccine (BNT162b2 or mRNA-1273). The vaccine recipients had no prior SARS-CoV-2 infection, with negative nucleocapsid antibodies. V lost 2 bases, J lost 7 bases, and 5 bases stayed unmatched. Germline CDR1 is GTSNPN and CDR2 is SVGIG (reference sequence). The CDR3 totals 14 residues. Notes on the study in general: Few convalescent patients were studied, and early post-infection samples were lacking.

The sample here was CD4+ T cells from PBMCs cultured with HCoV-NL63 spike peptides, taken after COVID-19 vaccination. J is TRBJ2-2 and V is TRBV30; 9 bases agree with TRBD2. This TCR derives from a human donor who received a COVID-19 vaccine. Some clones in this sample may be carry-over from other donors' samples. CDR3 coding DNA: TGTGCCTGGAGTCGTAGCGGGGGATACGGGGAGCTGTTTTTT. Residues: CAWSRSGGYGELFF.